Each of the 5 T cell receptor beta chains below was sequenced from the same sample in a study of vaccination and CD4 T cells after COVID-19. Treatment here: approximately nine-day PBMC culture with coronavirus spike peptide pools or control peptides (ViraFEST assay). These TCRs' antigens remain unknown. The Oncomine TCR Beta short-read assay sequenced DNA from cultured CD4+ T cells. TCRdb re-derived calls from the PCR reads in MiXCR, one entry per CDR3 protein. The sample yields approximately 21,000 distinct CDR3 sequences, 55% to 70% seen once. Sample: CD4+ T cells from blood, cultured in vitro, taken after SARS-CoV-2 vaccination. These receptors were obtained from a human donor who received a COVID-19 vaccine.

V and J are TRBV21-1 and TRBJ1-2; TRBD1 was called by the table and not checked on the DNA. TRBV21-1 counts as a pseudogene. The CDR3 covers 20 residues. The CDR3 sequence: CASSTRDTQPSRKTNYGYTF. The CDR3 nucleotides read TGTGCCAGCAGCACCCGGGACACTCAACCTTCCAGAAAGACTAACTATGGCTACACCTTC.

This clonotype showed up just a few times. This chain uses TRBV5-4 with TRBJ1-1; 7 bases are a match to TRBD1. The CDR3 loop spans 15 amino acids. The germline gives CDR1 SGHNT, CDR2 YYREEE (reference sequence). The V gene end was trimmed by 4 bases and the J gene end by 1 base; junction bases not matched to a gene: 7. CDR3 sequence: CASSPGQAANTEAFF. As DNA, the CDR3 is TGTGCCAGCAGCCCCGGACAGGCCGCGAACACTGAAGCTTTCTTT.

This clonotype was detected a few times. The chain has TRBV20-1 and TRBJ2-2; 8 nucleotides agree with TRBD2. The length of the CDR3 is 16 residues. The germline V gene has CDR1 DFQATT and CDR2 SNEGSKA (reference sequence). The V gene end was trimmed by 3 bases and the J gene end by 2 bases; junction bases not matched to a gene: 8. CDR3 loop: CSARKSGGINTGELFF. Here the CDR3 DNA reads TGCAGTGCTAGGAAGTCGGGGGGGATTAACACCGGGGAGCTGTTTTTT.

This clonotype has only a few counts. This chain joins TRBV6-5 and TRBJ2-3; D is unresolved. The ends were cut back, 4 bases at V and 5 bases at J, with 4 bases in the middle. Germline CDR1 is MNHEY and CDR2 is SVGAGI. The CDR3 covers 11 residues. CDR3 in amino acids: CASSFRDTQYF. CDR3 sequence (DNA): TGTGCCAGCAGTTTTCGAGATACGCAGTATTTT.

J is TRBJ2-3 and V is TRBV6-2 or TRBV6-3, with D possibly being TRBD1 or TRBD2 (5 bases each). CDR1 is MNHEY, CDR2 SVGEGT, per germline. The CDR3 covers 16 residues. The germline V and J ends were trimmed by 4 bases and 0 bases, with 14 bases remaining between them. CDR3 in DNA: TGTGCCAGCAGTTCGGGACCTCAATCTAGCACAGATACGCAGTATTTT. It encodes CASSSGPQSSTDTQYF.